This T cell receptor beta chain emerged from a study of sequential checkpoint blockade in melanoma. Germline-derived CDR1 and CDR2 are LNHDA and SQIVND (reference sequence). V shed 5 bases and J shed 2 bases, with 18 bases lying between them. The CDR3 spans 16 residues. Assay: immunoSEQ multiplex PCR; the TCRdb copy retains only in-frame clones and omits some. Of some 22,000 clones in the sample, more than 80% were seen once. Treatment defined: randomized to nivolumab then ipilimumab (arm A) or the reverse (arm B). This TCR was sampled from a human donor with melanoma. The chain employs TRBV19 and TRBJ1-2, with a tentative D call TRBD1 (6 bases). Material: CD8+ T cells sorted from blood (inferred from file names), obtained from a patient given nivolumab and ipilimumab in sequence. CDR3 sequence (DNA): TGTGCCAGTAGTCCCCGGGGGGGGCGCCGAAACTATGGCTACACCTTC. It codes for CASSPRGGRRNYGYTF.